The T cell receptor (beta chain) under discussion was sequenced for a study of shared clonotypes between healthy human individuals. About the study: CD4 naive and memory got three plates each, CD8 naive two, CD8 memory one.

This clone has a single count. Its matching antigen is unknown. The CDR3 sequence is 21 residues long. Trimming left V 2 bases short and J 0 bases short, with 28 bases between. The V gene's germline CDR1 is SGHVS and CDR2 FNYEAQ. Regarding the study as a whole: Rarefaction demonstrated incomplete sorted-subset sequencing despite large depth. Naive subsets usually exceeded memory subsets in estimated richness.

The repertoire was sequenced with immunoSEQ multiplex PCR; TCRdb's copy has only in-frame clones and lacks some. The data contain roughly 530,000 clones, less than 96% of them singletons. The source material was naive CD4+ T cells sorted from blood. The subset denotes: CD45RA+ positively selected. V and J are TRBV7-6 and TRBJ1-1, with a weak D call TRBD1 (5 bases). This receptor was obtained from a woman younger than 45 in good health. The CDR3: CASSLSGFRRDATFMNTEAFF. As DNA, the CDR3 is TGTGCCAGCAGCTTATCCGGGTTTCGACGGGACGCCACTTTTATGAACACTGAAGCTTTCTTT.